The subject of this entry is one TCR beta chain. This clonotype was seen many times. There is no known antigen for this receptor. Per-base qualities were not stored, and no clone one base away is much larger. This sample is part of a study of CD8 T cells in ankylosing spondylitis (dated by TCRdb to 2017 to 2019). Notes on the research overall: The study set out to find disease-linked TCR variants by profiling T cell receptor beta repertoires in ankylosing spondylitis patients and healthy donors. The whole study cohort included 95 to 130 healthy donors and 25 ankylosing spondylitis patients. Samples of peripheral blood were taken, and for ankylosing spondylitis patients, synovial fluid was collected as well. The research as a whole found: The disease-linked clones showed a CD8+ phenotype and occurred at relatively low frequencies in peripheral blood. The disease-linked clones were reported to be significantly enriched in matched synovial fluid samples from ankylosing spondylitis patients. Some of the motif variants had been reported before in the synovial fluid and blood of reactive arthritis patients, a finding that suggests common disease-initiation mechanisms. Blood from ankylosing spondylitis patients appeared to be characterized by a TCR beta motif made up of under ten highly homologous amino acid variants.

Sequencing took place on an Illumina HiSeq 2500. Quantitative 5'-RACE with molecular barcodes was the method used to prepare the TCR beta libraries. The paper's data handling went like this. To identify disease-linked TCR variants, a new computational method was used, one built on a probabilistic model of VDJ rearrangement. TCRdb trimmed public reads at Q25 via fastp, called clones via MiXCR and kept in-frame beta chains. Entries are consolidated by CDR3 protein sequence, retaining the most common genes and DNA. The V and J calls shown here were made by TCRdb, not taken from the authors' results. This sample has around 91,000 distinct CDR3 sequences in its table, and roughly 9% of those were observed once. 25% to 35% of the sample is in the top ten clones. The V end loses 3 bases and the J end loses 1 base, and a stretch of 11 bases separates them. The cysteine opens and the phenylalanine closes a CDR3 of 15 amino acids. The entry retains the CDR3 DNA only, 45 bases that are in frame from base 1.

The rearrangement combines TRBV12-3 or TRBV12-4 with TRBJ2-3; TRBD2 might be the D gene, on 5 matching bases. The source is a male donor with ankylosing spondylitis. The sequenced material came from blood, either unsorted or a sorted T cell fraction (not recorded which). The DNA sequence is TGTGCCAGCAGTTTGATGAGCGGCGGCACAGATACGCAGTATTTT. Its translation reads: CASSLMSGGTDTQYF.